One and the same sample provided the 3 T cell receptor beta chains below, sequenced in a study of cytomegalovirus exposure and HLA in healthy donors. PCR employed 60 Vbeta and 13 Jbeta primers. Using immunoSEQ multiplex PCR, the repertoire was profiled, and TCRdb retains in-frame clones only, with some absent. The table has fewer than 200,000 clones, around 76% seen once; the top ten hold around 2.1%. The material sequenced was PBMCs. Receptors were obtained from a female donor in good health and CMV-seronegative.

This sequence joins TRBV7-2 and TRBJ2-5; D may be TRBD2 (6 bases). Germline V gene lookup returns CDR1 SGHTA and CDR2 FQGNSA. CDR3 length equals 16 residues. Trimming took 5 bases from V and 2 from J, leaving 18 bases between them. CDR3 in amino acids: CASSQGRRGGQETQYF. Written as DNA, the CDR3 is TGTGCCAGCAGCCAGGGTCGGCGGGGCGGACAAGAGACCCAGTACTTC.

The chain couples TRBV9 to TRBJ1-2, with D perhaps matching TRBD1 (5 bases). CDR3 length equals 12 residues. Germline V gives CDR1 SGDLS, CDR2 YYNGEE. Trimming removed 3 bases from V and 8 bases from J, with 11 bases in between. Written as DNA, the CDR3 is TGTGCCAGCAGCGCGTCAGGGAACGGCTACACCTTC. This translates into CASSASGNGYTF.

The genes are TRBV7-8 and TRBJ1-5, with TRBD1 as a possible D gene (5 bases). The CDR3 totals 11 residues. Germline CDR1 SGHVS, CDR2 FQNEAQ. V was cut by 2 bases and J by 10 bases, with 6 bases left in between. CDR3 residues: CASSLTGPQHF. CDR3 bases: TGTGCCAGCAGCTTAACAGGTCCCCAGCATTTT.